This is a list of T cell receptor beta chains from one sample in a study of blood T cell repertoires in COVID-19. TCRdb's copy holds only in-frame clones and misses some; the assay was immunoSEQ multiplex PCR. The data contain more than 200,000 clones, more than 60% of them seen just once; the ten biggest clones take up roughly 4.2%. The sample taken for sequencing was peripheral blood. Receptors were obtained from a woman aged 40 to 50 with active or convalescent COVID-19. Both conserved end residues are part of each CDR3. D genes are given only for firm matches. Clone size is not always given. Where it is, it says once, few, many or a class for expanded clones.

j_gene: TRBJ1-1
v_gene: TRBV15
d_gene: -
abundance: -
CDR3nt: TGTGCCACCAGCAGGGGCAGGGACACTGAAGCTTTCTTT
CDR3aa: CATSRGRDTEAFF

j_gene: TRBJ2-5
v_gene: TRBV7-3
d_gene: -
abundance: -
CDR3nt: TGTGCCAGCAGCCCCGGACAGAGTGGGGAGACCCAGTACTTC
CDR3aa: CASSPGQSGETQYF

j_gene: TRBJ2-1
v_gene: TRBV3-1/TRBV3-2
d_gene: -
abundance: once
CDR3nt: TGTGCCAGCAGCCAAGATCGGCTAGCAGGTTATGAGCAGTTCTTC
CDR3aa: CASSQDRLAGYEQFF

j_gene: TRBJ1-1
v_gene: TRBV5-6
d_gene: TRBD1
abundance: -
CDR3nt: TGTGCCAGCAGCCCTTCGGACAGGCGAGGCACTGAAGCTTTCTTT
CDR3aa: CASSPSDRRGTEAFF

j_gene: TRBJ1-3
v_gene: TRBV2
d_gene: -
abundance: -
CDR3nt: TGTGCCAGCCAGGGAAGGGCTGGAAACACCATATATTTT
CDR3aa: CASQGRAGNTIYF

j_gene: TRBJ1-2
v_gene: TRBV7-8
d_gene: -
abundance: few
CDR3nt: TGTGCCAGCAGCGTTGGGGGAGGAGGCTACACCTTC
CDR3aa: CASSVGGGGYTF

j_gene: TRBJ2-1
v_gene: TRBV3-1/TRBV3-2
d_gene: -
abundance: many
CDR3nt: TGTGCCAGCAGCCAAGAGGGAGCAACGGCCCAGTTCTTC
CDR3aa: CASSQEGATAQFF

j_gene: TRBJ2-5
v_gene: TRBV9
d_gene: TRBD1
abundance: -
CDR3nt: TGTGCCAGCAGCCCACGGACAGGGCGGGAGACCCAGTACTTC
CDR3aa: CASSPRTGRETQYF

j_gene: TRBJ1-1
v_gene: TRBV6-5
d_gene: -
abundance: -
CDR3nt: TGTGCCAGCGTTATTACAGGGTTCACTGAAGCTTTCTTT
CDR3aa: CASVITGFTEAFF

j_gene: TRBJ1-2
v_gene: TRBV28
d_gene: TRBD1
abundance: once
CDR3nt: TGTGCCAGCAGTTCCGGAGGACAGGGGGCAAGTAACTATGGCTACACCTTC
CDR3aa: CASSSGGQGASNYGYTF

j_gene: TRBJ2-1
v_gene: TRBV5-5
d_gene: TRBD1
abundance: -
CDR3nt: TGTGCCAGCAGATTGGACAGGTACAATGAGCAGTTCTTC
CDR3aa: CASRLDRYNEQFF

j_gene: TRBJ2-1
v_gene: TRBV3-1/TRBV3-2
d_gene: TRBD1
abundance: -
CDR3nt: TGTGCCAGCAGCTACTCAGGGGGTACCTCCAATGAGCAGTTCTTC
CDR3aa: CASSYSGGTSNEQFF

j_gene: TRBJ1-1
v_gene: TRBV11-1
d_gene: -
abundance: -
CDR3nt: TGTGCCAGCAGCCCTACGACTAACACTGAAGCTTTCTTT
CDR3aa: CASSPTTNTEAFF

j_gene: TRBJ2-2
v_gene: TRBV7-9
d_gene: -
abundance: -
CDR3nt: TGTGCCAGCAGCTTAACCAGGAATAGCGCCGGGGAGCTGTTTTTT
CDR3aa: CASSLTRNSAGELFF

j_gene: TRBJ1-4
v_gene: TRBV29-1
d_gene: TRBD1
abundance: -
CDR3nt: TGCAGCGTTGAACAGGGGGCAGGAGAAAAACTGTTTTTT
CDR3aa: CSVEQGAGEKLFF

j_gene: TRBJ1-1
v_gene: TRBV28
d_gene: TRBD1
abundance: -
CDR3nt: TGTGCCAGCAGTTACCCTACAGGGGGCCCACCTCACTTAATGAACACTGAAGCTTTCTTT
CDR3aa: CASSYPTGGPPHLMNTEAFF

j_gene: TRBJ2-7
v_gene: TRBV7-9
d_gene: -
abundance: once
CDR3nt: TGTGCCAGCAGCTTAACCCACGGCAGGGCCCCCTACGAGCAGTACTTC
CDR3aa: CASSLTHGRAPYEQYF

j_gene: TRBJ2-2
v_gene: TRBV6-1
d_gene: TRBD2
abundance: -
CDR3nt: TGTGCCAGCAGCCTACTAGCGGGGGGAGCCGGGGAGCTGTTTTTT
CDR3aa: CASSLLAGGAGELFF

j_gene: TRBJ2-3
v_gene: TRBV7-3
d_gene: -
abundance: -
CDR3nt: TGTGCCAGCAGCTTAAAATTAGCGAATACGCAGTATTTT
CDR3aa: CASSLKLANTQYF

j_gene: TRBJ2-7
v_gene: TRBV3-1/TRBV3-2
d_gene: TRBD1
abundance: -
CDR3nt: TGTGCCAGCAGCCAACATCCCGGGACAGTGAACTTC
CDR3aa: CASSQHPGTVNF

j_gene: TRBJ1-6
v_gene: TRBV7-6
d_gene: -
abundance: -
CDR3nt: TGTGCCAGCAGCTCTTCCCGGGACAACTCCCTCCCCCTCCACTTT
CDR3aa: CASSSSRDNSLPLHF

j_gene: TRBJ1-6
v_gene: TRBV28
d_gene: -
abundance: few
CDR3nt: TGTGCCAGCAGGTCGGACAGCCCGTCACCCCTCCACTTT
CDR3aa: CASRSDSPSPLHF

j_gene: TRBJ1-4
v_gene: TRBV6-6
d_gene: TRBD1
abundance: -
CDR3nt: TGTGCCAGCAGTCCCGGACAGGGGAAACCCACTAATGAAAAACTGTTTTTT
CDR3aa: CASSPGQGKPTNEKLFF

j_gene: TRBJ1-3
v_gene: TRBV11-2
d_gene: -
abundance: few
CDR3nt: TGTGCCAGCAGCTTAGCTACTGCACCTGGAAACACCATATATTTT
CDR3aa: CASSLATAPGNTIYF

j_gene: TRBJ1-1
v_gene: TRBV2
d_gene: -
abundance: -
CDR3nt: TGTGCCAGCAGCTGGACAGAGAACACTGAAGCTTTCTTT
CDR3aa: CASSWTENTEAFF

j_gene: TRBJ2-3
v_gene: TRBV7-9
d_gene: -
abundance: -
CDR3nt: TGTGCCAGCAGCTTAGGGGTCGGGGGAACAGATACGCAGTATTTT
CDR3aa: CASSLGVGGTDTQYF

j_gene: TRBJ1-5
v_gene: TRBV5-5
d_gene: TRBD1
abundance: -
CDR3nt: TGTGCCAGCAGCCCCTTTGGACAGGCCGATATTAATCAGCCCCAGCATTTT
CDR3aa: CASSPFGQADINQPQHF

j_gene: TRBJ2-2
v_gene: TRBV7-3
d_gene: -
abundance: -
CDR3nt: TGTGCCAGCAGCTTTACGGGGGTTCAGAACACCGGGGAGCTGTTTTTT
CDR3aa: CASSFTGVQNTGELFF

j_gene: TRBJ2-1
v_gene: TRBV9
d_gene: -
abundance: -
CDR3nt: TGTGCCAGCAGCGTAGGCGGGAATGGTTACAATGAGCAGTTCTTC
CDR3aa: CASSVGGNGYNEQFF

j_gene: TRBJ1-2
v_gene: TRBV6-5
d_gene: -
abundance: -
CDR3nt: TGTGCCAGCAGTTACTCGCGGGGTGCAGGCAGGCAAGGCTACACCTTC
CDR3aa: CASSYSRGAGRQGYTF

j_gene: TRBJ2-1
v_gene: TRBV7-9
d_gene: TRBD2
abundance: many
CDR3nt: TGTGCCAGCAGGGCAGAGGGACTAGCGGGGCGTGAGCAGTTCTTC
CDR3aa: CASRAEGLAGREQFF

j_gene: TRBJ2-1
v_gene: TRBV28
d_gene: TRBD1
abundance: -
CDR3nt: TGTGCCAGCGGGGACAGGGTTTGGAATGAGCAGTTCTTC
CDR3aa: CASGDRVWNEQFF

j_gene: TRBJ2-7
v_gene: TRBV6-1
d_gene: -
abundance: -
CDR3nt: TGTGCCAGCAGTGATGAGGCAGGGCAGGCCTACGAGCAGTACTTC
CDR3aa: CASSDEAGQAYEQYF

j_gene: TRBJ2-1
v_gene: TRBV10-1
d_gene: -
abundance: -
CDR3nt: TGCGCCAGCAGTGAGTCTGCGGGGGCTGGTTCCAGATACAATGAGCAGTTCTTC
CDR3aa: CASSESAGAGSRYNEQFF

j_gene: TRBJ2-3
v_gene: TRBV4-2
d_gene: TRBD1
abundance: once
CDR3nt: TGTGCCAGCAGCCAAGGGACAGGACCCCAGTATTTT
CDR3aa: CASSQGTGPQYF

j_gene: TRBJ1-1
v_gene: TRBV5-1
d_gene: TRBD1
abundance: -
CDR3nt: TGCGCCAGCAGCTTGGGGCTACAGGGGGCACGGAACACTGAAGCTTTCTTT
CDR3aa: CASSLGLQGARNTEAFF

j_gene: TRBJ2-3
v_gene: TRBV30
d_gene: TRBD2
abundance: -
CDR3nt: TGTGCCTGGAGTCCGCTAGCGGGGTTTACAGATACGCAGTATTTT
CDR3aa: CAWSPLAGFTDTQYF

j_gene: TRBJ2-2
v_gene: TRBV10-2
d_gene: TRBD2
abundance: -
CDR3nt: TGCGCCAGCGCCGGGGGGGCCGACACCGGGGAGCTGTTTTTT
CDR3aa: CASAGGADTGELFF

j_gene: TRBJ1-2
v_gene: TRBV28
d_gene: TRBD1
abundance: -
CDR3nt: TGTGCCGGCGGGGACAGGGGGCAAAATGGCTACACCTTC
CDR3aa: CAGGDRGQNGYTF

j_gene: TRBJ1-4
v_gene: TRBV5-4
d_gene: TRBD1
abundance: -
CDR3nt: TGTGCCAGCAGCTTGGATGGGACAGGGATAGCTAATGAAAAACTGTTTTTT
CDR3aa: CASSLDGTGIANEKLFF

j_gene: TRBJ2-2
v_gene: TRBV25-1
d_gene: -
abundance: -
CDR3nt: TGTGCCAGCAGATACTTCTCCGGGGAGCTGTTTTTT
CDR3aa: CASRYFSGELFF

j_gene: TRBJ2-6
v_gene: TRBV29-1
d_gene: -
abundance: once
CDR3nt: TGCAGCGTTCGTTCTGGGGCCAACGTCCTGACTTTC
CDR3aa: CSVRSGANVLTF

j_gene: TRBJ1-6
v_gene: TRBV4-1
d_gene: -
abundance: -
CDR3nt: TGCGCCAGCAGCCAAGAAAGGGGTCCGTATAATTCACCCCTCCACTTT
CDR3aa: CASSQERGPYNSPLHF

j_gene: TRBJ2-1
v_gene: TRBV28
d_gene: TRBD2
abundance: -
CDR3nt: TGTGCCACGACTAGCGGGGTTGTAAATGAGCAGTTCTTC
CDR3aa: CATTSGVVNEQFF

j_gene: TRBJ1-2
v_gene: TRBV19
d_gene: -
abundance: -
CDR3nt: TGTGCCAGTAGTACCCCCGGGGGGGGGTATGGCTACACCTTC
CDR3aa: CASSTPGGGYGYTF

j_gene: TRBJ1-6
v_gene: TRBV4-1
d_gene: -
abundance: -
CDR3nt: TGCGCCAGCAGCCAAACTACAACCTCCAATTCACCCCTCCACTTT
CDR3aa: CASSQTTTSNSPLHF

j_gene: TRBJ2-7
v_gene: TRBV6-1
d_gene: TRBD1
abundance: -
CDR3nt: TGTGCCAGCAGTGAAGGGGACAGTTTGATATACTCCTACGAGCAGTACTTC
CDR3aa: CASSEGDSLIYSYEQYF

j_gene: TRBJ1-2
v_gene: TRBV9
d_gene: -
abundance: once
CDR3nt: TGTGCCAGCAGCGTAGGGACACCAGGCGATGGCTACACCTTC
CDR3aa: CASSVGTPGDGYTF

j_gene: TRBJ1-1
v_gene: TRBV28
d_gene: -
abundance: -
CDR3nt: TGTGCCAGCAGCTTCCAAGTAGGGGAGGGGACAATGAACACTGAAGCTTTCTTT
CDR3aa: CASSFQVGEGTMNTEAFF

j_gene: TRBJ1-6
v_gene: TRBV30
d_gene: TRBD1
abundance: -
CDR3nt: TGTGCCTGGAGCAGGGGGAATTCACCCCTCCACTTT
CDR3aa: CAWSRGNSPLHF

j_gene: TRBJ2-1
v_gene: TRBV24-1
d_gene: TRBD2
abundance: -
CDR3nt: TGTGCCACCAGTGATTTAAAAGCGGGGGACTACAATGAGCAGTTCTTC
CDR3aa: CATSDLKAGDYNEQFF

j_gene: TRBJ1-1
v_gene: TRBV2
d_gene: -
abundance: -
CDR3nt: TGTGCCAGCAGACTAAACATGAACACTGAAGCTTTCTTT
CDR3aa: CASRLNMNTEAFF

j_gene: TRBJ2-3
v_gene: TRBV6-5
d_gene: -
abundance: once
CDR3nt: TGTGCCAGCAGTCCCGGGGGGCCCGACACAGATACGCAGTATTTT
CDR3aa: CASSPGGPDTDTQYF

j_gene: TRBJ1-2
v_gene: TRBV2
d_gene: TRBD1
abundance: few
CDR3nt: TGTGCCAGCGGTGACAGGGTTAACTATGGCTACACCTTC
CDR3aa: CASGDRVNYGYTF